These T cell receptor beta chains were read from a single sample in a study of blood T cell repertoires in COVID-19. Sequencing used immunoSEQ multiplex PCR; TCRdb keeps in-frame clones, though not all of them. The sample includes fewer than 350,000 clones, more than 75% of them seen just once. Input material: peripheral blood. The receptors stem from a woman between 50 and 59 years old who had recovered from COVID-19. Both conserved end residues are part of each CDR3. Fields, in order: D gene, CDR3 length, clone size, J gene, V gene, CDR3 DNA, CDR3 protein. A D gene is named only where the DNA matches it firmly. Clone size is not always given. Where it is, it says once, few, many or a class for expanded clones.

- | 21 | - | TRBJ1-4 | TRBV28 | TGTGCCAGCAGTTCACTCGATCCGCTTATAAACAGGGTGGGGCCTAATGAAAAACTGTTTTTT | CASSSLDPLINRVGPNEKLFF
TRBD1 | 14 | - | TRBJ2-7 | TRBV30 | TGTGCGTCTTATAAGAGGGGGCAAGCTTACGAGCAGTACTTC | CASYKRGQAYEQYF
- | 14 | - | TRBJ1-5 | TRBV19 | TGTGCCAGTAGGGACAGCTCCTCTAATCAGCCCCAGCATTTT | CASRDSSSNQPQHF
- | 21 | - | TRBJ1-6 | TRBV4-1 | TGCGCCAGCAGCCAAGATCTAAATAATGCCGACCTGGTACTGGAGATTTCACCCCTCCACTTT | CASSQDLNNADLVLEISPLHF
- | 15 | once | TRBJ1-1 | TRBV28 | TGTGCCAGCAGTCCACGGGGGGGCGAGAACACTGAAGCTTTCTTT | CASSPRGGENTEAFF
- | 12 | - | TRBJ1-4 | TRBV28 | TGTGCCAGCCGCGGGGGATACGAAAAACTGTTTTTT | CASRGGYEKLFF
- | 14 | - | TRBJ2-7 | TRBV28 | TGTGCCAGCAGTTTACCAGGCAGGGGATACGAGCAGTACTTC | CASSLPGRGYEQYF
- | 14 | - | TRBJ2-5 | TRBV7-9 | TGTGCCAGCAGCTTAGCTAGCAGCCAAGAGACCCAGTACTTC | CASSLASSQETQYF
TRBD1 | 16 | - | TRBJ2-7 | TRBV19 | TGTGCCAGTAGTAGGACAGGCGTTTTTAGCTCCTACGAGCAGTACTTC | CASSRTGVFSSYEQYF
- | 12 | once | TRBJ2-1 | TRBV11-2 | TGTGCCAGCAGCCTAAGTCGCCGAGAGCAGTTCTTC | CASSLSRREQFF
- | 15 | - | TRBJ2-3 | TRBV18 | TGTGCCAGCTCACCAACCCAGGGGTCCACAGATACGCAGTATTTT | CASSPTQGSTDTQYF
TRBD1 | 16 | - | TRBJ2-3 | TRBV4-1 | TGCGCCAGCAGCCAAGGACAGGGGCTTGTCACAGATACGCAGTATTTT | CASSQGQGLVTDTQYF
TRBD1 | 13 | once | TRBJ1-1 | TRBV29-1 | TGCAGCACCTCGACAGGGGAGGATACTGAAGCTTTCTTT | CSTSTGEDTEAFF
- | 15 | - | TRBJ1-6 | TRBV21-1 | TGTGCCAGCAGCGGGGGCCATCCTGTCTATTCACCCCTCCACTTT | CASSGGHPVYSPLHF
- | 15 | - | TRBJ2-7 | TRBV4-1 | TGCGCCAGCAGCCAAGAACCTGACACTTCCTACGAGCAGTACTTC | CASSQEPDTSYEQYF